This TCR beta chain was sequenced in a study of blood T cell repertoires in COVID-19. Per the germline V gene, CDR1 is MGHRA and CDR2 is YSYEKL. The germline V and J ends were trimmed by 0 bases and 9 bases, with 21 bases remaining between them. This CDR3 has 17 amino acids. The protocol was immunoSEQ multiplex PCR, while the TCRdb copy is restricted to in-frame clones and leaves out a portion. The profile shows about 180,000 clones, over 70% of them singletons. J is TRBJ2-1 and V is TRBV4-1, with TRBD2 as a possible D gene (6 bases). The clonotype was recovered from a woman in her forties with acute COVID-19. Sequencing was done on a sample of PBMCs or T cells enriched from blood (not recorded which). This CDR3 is CASSQDRLGVGGGEQFF. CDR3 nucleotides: TGCGCCAGCAGCCAAGACCGACTAGGTGTGGGGGGTGGTGAGCAGTTCTTC.